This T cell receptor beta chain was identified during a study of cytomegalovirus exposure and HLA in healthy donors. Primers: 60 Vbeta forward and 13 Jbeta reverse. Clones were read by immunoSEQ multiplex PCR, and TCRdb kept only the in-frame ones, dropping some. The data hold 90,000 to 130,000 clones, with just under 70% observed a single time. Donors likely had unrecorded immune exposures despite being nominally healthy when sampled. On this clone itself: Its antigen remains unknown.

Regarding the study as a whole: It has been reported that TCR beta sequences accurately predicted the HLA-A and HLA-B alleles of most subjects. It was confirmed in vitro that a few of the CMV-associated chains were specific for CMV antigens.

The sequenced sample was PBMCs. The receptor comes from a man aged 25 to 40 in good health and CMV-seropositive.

CDR3 in amino acids: CASSLGLAGEQETQYF. The CDR3 nucleotides read TGTGCCAGCAGCTTGGGACTAGCGGGAGAACAAGAGACCCAGTACTTC. The V gene is TRBV5-4, the J gene TRBJ2-5, with 12 nucleotides matching TRBD2. There are 16 residues in the CDR3. The trim removed 0 bases at V and 2 bases at J, leaving 2 bases unmatched. Germline V gene sequence: CDR1 SGHNT, CDR2 YYREEE (reference sequence). The variable domain in full, with the rest retrieved from reference TRBV5-4 and TRBJ2-5, is ETGVTQSPTHLIKTRGQQVTLRCSSQSGHNTVSWYQQALGQGPQFIFQYYREEENGRGNFPPRFSGLQFPNYSSELNVNALELDDSALYLCASSLGLAGEQETQYFGPGTRLLVL.